The rows below give T cell receptor beta chains drawn from one sample of a study of Graves' ophthalmopathy and Graves' hyperthyroidism. TCRdb re-called the multiplex PCR reads with MiXCR, one entry per CDR3 protein. The table lists some 750,000 distinct CDR3 sequences, 40% of them singletons. The specimen sequenced was peripheral blood. Source of these receptors: an adult man with Graves' ophthalmopathy. CDR3s include the opening cysteine and the closing phenylalanine or tryptophan. Each record gives: J gene, V gene, D gene, CDR3 protein. A D gene is named only where the DNA matches it firmly.

TRBJ1-5 | TRBV20-1 | . | CSARDLRGTFNQPQHF
TRBJ1-3 | TRBV12-3/TRBV12-4 | TRBD1 | CASTHRTGGNTIYF
TRBJ1-1 | TRBV11-3 | . | CASIKHTEAFF
TRBJ1-2 | TRBV27 | . | CASSLSGRTYGYTF
TRBJ1-1 | TRBV29-1 | . | CSVEEGLKTEAFF
TRBJ2-7 | TRBV7-9 | TRBD2 | CASSGLEGTSGYEQYF
TRBJ2-7 | TRBV20-1 | . | CSALTLYEQYF
TRBJ2-7 | TRBV7-2 | TRBD1 | CASSSQGYEQHF
TRBJ1-2 | TRBV15 | TRBD1 | CATRQTGTVDGYGYTF
TRBJ1-2 | TRBV19 | TRBD1 | CASSNPRQGYGYTF
TRBJ1-2 | TRBV19 | . | CASSIDPGYYGYTF
TRBJ2-2 | TRBV25-1 | TRBD1 | CASSYSMGTGTGELFF
TRBJ1-6 | TRBV25-1 | TRBD1 | CASSSAGTGGSLHF
TRBJ2-6 | TRBV2 | . | CASSADGSGANVLTF
TRBJ1-2 | TRBV20-1 | . | CSTSGDTVGYTF
TRBJ2-2 | TRBV25-1 | TRBD1 | CASSSRTGANTGELFF